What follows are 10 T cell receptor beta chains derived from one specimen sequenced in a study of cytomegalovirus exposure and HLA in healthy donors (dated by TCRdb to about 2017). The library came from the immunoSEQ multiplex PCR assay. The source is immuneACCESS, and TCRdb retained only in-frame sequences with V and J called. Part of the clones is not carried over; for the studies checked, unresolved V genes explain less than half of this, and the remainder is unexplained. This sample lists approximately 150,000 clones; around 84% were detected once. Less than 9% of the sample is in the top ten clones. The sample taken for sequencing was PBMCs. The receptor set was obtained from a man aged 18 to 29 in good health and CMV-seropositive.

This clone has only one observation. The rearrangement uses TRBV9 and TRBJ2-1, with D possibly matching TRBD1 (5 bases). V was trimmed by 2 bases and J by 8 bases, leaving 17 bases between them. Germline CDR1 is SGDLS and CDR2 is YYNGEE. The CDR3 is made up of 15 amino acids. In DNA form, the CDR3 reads TGTGCCAGCAGCGTGGACGGCACCCCCAGGGATGAGCAGTTCTTC. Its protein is CASSVDGTPRDEQFF. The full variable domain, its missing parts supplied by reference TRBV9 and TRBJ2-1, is DSGVTQTPKHLITATGQRVTLRCSPRSGDLSVYWYQQSLDQGLQFLIQYYNGEERAKGNILERFSAQQFPDLHSELNLSSLELGDSALYFCASSVDGTPRDEQFFGPGTRLTVL.

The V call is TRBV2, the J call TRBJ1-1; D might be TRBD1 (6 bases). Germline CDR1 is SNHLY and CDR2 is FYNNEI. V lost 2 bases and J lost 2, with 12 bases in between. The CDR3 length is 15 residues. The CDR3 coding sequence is TGTGCCAGCAGTGAATGGTGGACAGATAACACTGAAGCTTTCTTT. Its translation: CASSEWWTDNTEAFF.

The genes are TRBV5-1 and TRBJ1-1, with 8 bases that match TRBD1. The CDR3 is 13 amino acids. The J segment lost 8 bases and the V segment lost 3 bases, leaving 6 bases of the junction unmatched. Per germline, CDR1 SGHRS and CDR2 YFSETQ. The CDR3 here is CASSSGQGLEAFF. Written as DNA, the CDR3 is TGCGCCAGCAGCTCCGGACAGGGACTAGAAGCTTTCTTT.

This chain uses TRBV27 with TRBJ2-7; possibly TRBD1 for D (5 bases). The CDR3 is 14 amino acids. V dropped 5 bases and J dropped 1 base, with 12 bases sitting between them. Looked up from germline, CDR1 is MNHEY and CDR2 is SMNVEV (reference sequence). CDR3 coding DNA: TGTGCCAGCAGTCTCACTCAGGGTTCCTACGAGCAGTACTTC. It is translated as CASSLTQGSYEQYF.

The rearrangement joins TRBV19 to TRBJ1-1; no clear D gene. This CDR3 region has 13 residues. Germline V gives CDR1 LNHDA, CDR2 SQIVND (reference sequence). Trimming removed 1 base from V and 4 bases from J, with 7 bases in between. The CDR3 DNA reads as TGTGCCAGTAGTATAGGCGGGGTCACTGAAGCTTTCTTT. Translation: CASSIGGVTEAFF.

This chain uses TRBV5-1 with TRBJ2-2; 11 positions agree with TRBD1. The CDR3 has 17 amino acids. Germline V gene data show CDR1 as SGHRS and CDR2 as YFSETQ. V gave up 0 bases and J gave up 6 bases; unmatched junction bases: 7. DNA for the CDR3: TGCGCCAGCAGCTTGGCCGGGACAGGGGGTTTCGCCGGGGAGCTGTTTTTT. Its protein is CASSLAGTGGFAGELFF.

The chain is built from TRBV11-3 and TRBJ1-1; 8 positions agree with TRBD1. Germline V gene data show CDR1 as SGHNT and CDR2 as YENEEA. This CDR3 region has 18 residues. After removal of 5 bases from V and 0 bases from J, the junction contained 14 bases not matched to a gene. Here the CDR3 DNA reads TGTGCCAGCAGCCCCCGGGCAGGGGGCAACGTTATGAACACTGAAGCTTTCTTT. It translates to CASSPRAGGNVMNTEAFF. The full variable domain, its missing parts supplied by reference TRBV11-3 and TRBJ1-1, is EAGVVQSPRYKIIEKKQPVAFWCNPISGHNTLYWYLQNLGQGPELLIRYENEEAVDDSQLPKDRFSAERLKGVDSTLKIQPAELGDSAVYLCASSPRAGGNVMNTEAFFGQGTRLTVV.

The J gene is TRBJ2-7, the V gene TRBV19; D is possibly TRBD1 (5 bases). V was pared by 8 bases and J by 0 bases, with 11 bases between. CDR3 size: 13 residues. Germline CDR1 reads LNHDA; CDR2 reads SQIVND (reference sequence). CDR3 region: CASGAGSSYEQYF. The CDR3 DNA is TGTGCCAGTGGGGCAGGATCCTCCTACGAGCAGTACTTC. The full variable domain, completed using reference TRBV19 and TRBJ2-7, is DGGITQSPKYLFRKEGQNVTLSCEQNLNHDAMYWYRQDPGQGLRLIYYSQIVNDFQKGDIAEGYSVSREKKESFPLTVTSAQKNPTAFYLCASGAGSSYEQYFGPGTRLTVT.

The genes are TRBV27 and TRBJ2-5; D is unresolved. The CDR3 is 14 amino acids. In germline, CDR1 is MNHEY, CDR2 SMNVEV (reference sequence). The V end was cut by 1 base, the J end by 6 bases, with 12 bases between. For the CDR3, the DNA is TGTGCCAGCAGTTTATTGGGTGCTGGGCAGACCCAGTACTTC. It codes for CASSLLGAGQTQYF.

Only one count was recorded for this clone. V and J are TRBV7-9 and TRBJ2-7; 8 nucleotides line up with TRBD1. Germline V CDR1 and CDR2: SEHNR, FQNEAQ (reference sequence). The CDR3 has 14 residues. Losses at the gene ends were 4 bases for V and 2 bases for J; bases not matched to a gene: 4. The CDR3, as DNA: TGTGCCAGCAGCTCACAGGGGGAGGCCTACGAGCAGTACTTC. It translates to CASSSQGEAYEQYF. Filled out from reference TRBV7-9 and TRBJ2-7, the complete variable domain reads DTGVSQNPRHKITKRGQNVTFRCDPISEHNRLYWYRQTLGQGPEFLTYFQNEAQLEKSRLLSDRFSAERPKGSFSTLEIQRTEQGDSAMYLCASSSQGEAYEQYFGPGTRLTVT.